This passage covers 6 T cell receptor beta chains from one sample sequenced in a study of CD8 T cells in Susac syndrome. After extraction with the RNeasy kit, roughly 0.45 to 1 ug of the RNA was reverse transcribed using random hexamers. TCRdb re-called the immunoSEQ multiplex PCR reads with MiXCR, one entry per CDR3 protein. This table has approximately 160,000 distinct CDR3 sequences, roughly 95% appearing once. Input material: CD4+ T cells from PBMCs. These TCRs come from a human donor with Susac syndrome.

The rearrangement uses TRBV2 and TRBJ2-3, with D tentatively TRBD2 (5 bases). Germline values: CDR1 SNHLY, CDR2 FYNNEI. The V end was cut by 5 bases, the J end by 6 bases, with 9 bases between. The CDR3 spans 12 residues. CDR3 sequence reads: CASSFSADTQYF. The CDR3 coding sequence is TGTGCCAGCAGTTTTAGCGCGGATACGCAGTATTTT.

The V gene is TRBV29-1, the J gene TRBJ2-7, with D possibly TRBD1 on 6 matching bases. This CDR3 spans 13 amino acids. Germline loops: CDR1 SQVTM, CDR2 ANQGSEA. V was cut by 3 bases and J by 10 bases, with 19 bases left in between. CDR3 in amino acids: CSVEMQTGLPQYF. In DNA form, the CDR3 reads TGCAGCGTTGAGATGCAAACAGGGTTACCCCAGTACTTC.

This sequence joins TRBV12-3 or TRBV12-4 and TRBJ2-5; D is ambiguous. The CDR3 sequence is 11 residues long. V gave up 3 bases and J gave up 5 bases, with 4 bases separating them. The CDR3 sequence is CASSFGETQYF. CDR3 DNA sequence: TGTGCCAGCAGTTTCGGGGAGACCCAGTACTTC.

This chain connects TRBV3-1 to TRBJ1-1; 9 bases line up with TRBD1. The germline V gene has CDR1 LGHDT and CDR2 YNNKEL (reference sequence). Trimming cost V 1 base and J 4 bases; bases outside gene matches: 4. The CDR3 sequence is 15 residues long. CDR3 amino acids: CASSQGTGGGTEAFF. The CDR3 DNA reads as TGTGCCAGCAGCCAAGGTACAGGGGGCGGCACTGAAGCTTTCTTT.

The chain is built from TRBV7-2 and TRBJ2-6; the D is unclear. CDR3 length: 15 residues. Germline assignment: CDR1 SGHTA and CDR2 FQGNSA. Trimming cost V 5 bases and J 0 bases, with 8 bases left between them. The CDR3 bases are TGTGCCAGCAGCCGTGACATCTCTGGGGCCAACGTCCTGACTTTC. Translated: CASSRDISGANVLTF.

This chain uses TRBV29-1 with TRBJ1-1; 7 positions agree with TRBD1. The germline CDR1 and CDR2 sequences are SQVTM and ANQGSEA. V was pared by 2 bases and J by 7 bases, with 16 bases of the junction left unmatched. CDR3 length: 16 residues. Here the CDR3 reads CSVELRQGGSRFEAFF. The CDR3 DNA follows: TGCAGCGTTGAATTACGACAGGGCGGGTCCCGGTTTGAAGCTTTCTTT.